This T cell receptor beta chain is from a study of neurological immune-mediated disorders. This clonotype was found many times. TCRdb reanalysed the 5' RACE reads using MiXCR and keeps one entry per CDR3 protein. The sample records tens of thousands of distinct CDR3 sequences, around a quarter being singletons. The V and J ends lost 1 base and 3 bases respectively, with 14 bases between them. Germline loops: CDR1 SGHVS, CDR2 FNYEAQ. This CDR3 spans 16 amino acids. The sequenced sample consisted of CD4+ T cells from blood. This TCR was sampled from a man in his forties or fifties with HTLV-1-associated myelopathy (HAM/TSP). The chain combines TRBV7-6 with TRBJ2-3, with a tentative D call TRBD2 (5 bases). The CDR3, as DNA: TGTGCCAGCAGCTTAGGCGGGCTAGGGTTGACAGATACGCAGTATTTT. Translation gives CASSLGGLGLTDTQYF.